This TCR beta chain was identified in a study of cytomegalovirus exposure and HLA in healthy donors. With 60 Vbeta and 13 Jbeta primers, the PCR was carried out. The assay was immunoSEQ multiplex PCR, and TCRdb's table has in-frame clones only and misses some. The repertoire consists of some 100,000 clones, with approximately 72% occurring once and the leading ten covering less than 15%. The origin of this receptor is a male donor in good health and CMV-seropositive. The sequencing input was PBMCs.

CDR3 in DNA: TGCGCCAGCAACCCCTGGTCAGAGAACACTGAAGCTTTCTTT. It specifies CASNPWSENTEAFF. V and J are TRBV5-1 and TRBJ1-1, with D uncertain. This CDR3 has 14 residues. The germline V and J ends were trimmed by 6 bases and 1 base, with 13 bases remaining between them. Per germline, CDR1 SGHRS and CDR2 YFSETQ.